This is a list of T cell receptor beta chains from one sample in a study of T cells in localized non-small cell lung cancer. Libraries were prepared by immunoSEQ multiplex PCR; TCRdb keeps only in-frame clonotypes and omits some of them. Counted here are around 29,000 clones, less than 95% occurring once; the ten biggest clones make up around 30%. Sequenced material: peripheral blood, taken before any cancer treatment. These receptors were obtained from an older female donor with stage I lung adenocarcinoma. CDR3s include the opening cysteine and the closing phenylalanine or tryptophan. A D gene is named only where the DNA matches it firmly. Clone size is not always given. Where it is, it says once, few, many or a class for expanded clones.

>.|TRBJ2-6|.|TRBV7-9
TGTGCCAGCTCCCCTGGGTTCTCTGGGGCCAACGTCCTGACTTTC
CASSPGFSGANVLTF
>.|TRBJ1-5|.|TRBV6-1
TGTGCCAGCAGGAAGGGAGGGGATCAGCCCCAGCATTTT
CASRKGGDQPQHF
>once|TRBJ1-1|.|TRBV10-3
TGTGCCATCAGTGATGAATTGACAGCCCTCTTTAACACTGAAGCTTTCTTT
CAISDELTALFNTEAFF
>once|TRBJ2-1|TRBD1|TRBV5-1
TGCGCCAGCAGCTTGGAGGGACAGCCTTTGAATGAGCAGTTCTTC
CASSLEGQPLNEQFF
>.|TRBJ1-2|.|TRBV2
TGTGCCAGCAGTCCAGGGAGGGGTGGTGGCTACACCTTC
CASSPGRGGGYTF
>.|TRBJ2-5|.|TRBV11-1
TGTGCCAGCAGCCGGACCCATCAAGAGACCCAGTACTTC
CASSRTHQETQYF
>.|TRBJ2-7|.|TRBV11-2
TGTGCCAGCAGCTTAGACGGTGACTGGGGATACGAGCAGTACTTC
CASSLDGDWGYEQYF
>few|TRBJ1-1|.|TRBV29-1
TGCAGCGTTGACGACGGTCGGAACACTGAAGCTTTCTTT
CSVDDGRNTEAFF
>.|TRBJ1-2|.|TRBV27
TGTGCCAGCAGTTTGGGAGGGCGTGGCTACACCTTC
CASSLGGRGYTF
>.|TRBJ2-1|.|TRBV6-5
TGTGCCAGCAGTCGGCAAAAGACAAAATACAATGAGCAGTTCTTC
CASSRQKTKYNEQFF
>.|TRBJ2-3|.|TRBV13
TGTGCCAGCAGCCCCCTCAGGGAGGATACGCAGTATTTT
CASSPLREDTQYF
>.|TRBJ1-1|TRBD1|TRBV7-9
TGTGCCAGCAGCTTACGGACACCAGGGGGCGAAACTGAAGCTTTCTTT
CASSLRTPGGETEAFF
>.|TRBJ1-6|.|TRBV2
TGTGCCAGCAGTGCGTCGCCAGGGTTTAATTCACCCCTCCACTTT
CASSASPGFNSPLHF
>.|TRBJ2-7|.|TRBV7-2
TGTGCCAGCAGGGGGAGGAACTACGAGCAGTACTTC
CASRGRNYEQYF
>.|TRBJ1-2|.|TRBV5-1
TGCGCCAGCAAGGCCCATTTGGGACGGGACTATGGCTACACCTTC
CASKAHLGRDYGYTF
>.|TRBJ2-5|.|TRBV29-1
TGCAGCGTTGTAGGGTTTGGGGAGACCCAGTACTTC
CSVVGFGETQYF
>.|TRBJ2-7|.|TRBV6-6
TGTGCCAGCAGTCCGCGTTCGGACACTTACGAGCAGTACTTC
CASSPRSDTYEQYF
>.|TRBJ2-7|.|TRBV30
TGTGCCTGGAGTGGCAGCGGGTACTACGAGCAGTACTTC
CAWSGSGYYEQYF
>.|TRBJ2-5|TRBD2|TRBV28
TGTGCCAGCTTTGGGACTAGCGGGGTGTACCAAGAGACCCAGTACTTC
CASFGTSGVYQETQYF
>.|TRBJ2-3|.|TRBV19
TGTGCCAGTAGTATACGACAGGGAGGGCATACGCAGTATTTT
CASSIRQGGHTQYF
>once|TRBJ2-1|.|TRBV7-9
TGTGCCAGCAGCTTAGCCGGCGGGATACCCAATGAGCAGTTCTTC
CASSLAGGIPNEQFF
>.|TRBJ1-3|.|TRBV28
TGTGCCAGCACCCCCGGAGGAAACACCATATATTTT
CASTPGGNTIYF
>.|TRBJ2-7|.|TRBV29-1
TGCAGCGTTGACGGGGTCGTGGGAGTTGGGAACGAGCAGTACTTC
CSVDGVVGVGNEQYF
>.|TRBJ2-3|.|TRBV6-1
TGTGCCAGCAGTCTATCTTACGCGCAGTATTTT
CASSLSYAQYF
>.|TRBJ1-1|.|TRBV2
TGTGCCAGCAGTGCAAGTGGGATCGGGTACACTGAAGCTTTCTTT
CASSASGIGYTEAFF
>.|TRBJ1-1|TRBD1|TRBV5-8
TGTGCCAGCAGCTTGCGAAGGGACAGCACTGAAGCTTTCTTT
CASSLRRDSTEAFF
>.|TRBJ2-7|TRBD1|TRBV14
TGTGCCAGCAGCGCTTACAGGGGTGGGGAGCAGTACTTC
CASSAYRGGEQYF